The source of this T cell receptor beta chain is a study of memory CD4+ T cells and cytomegalovirus serostatus. The sort gate was single viable CD3+CD4+CD8-CD45RO+ cells for memory CD4+ T cells. The germline V gene has CDR1 GTSNPN and CDR2 SVGIG (reference sequence). Trimming took off 7 bases at V and 2 bases at J, with 12 bases between the two ends. There are 13 residues in the CDR3. Clones were read by immunoSEQ multiplex PCR, and TCRdb kept only the in-frame ones, dropping some. The profile shows tens of thousands of clones, 70% to 80% of them singletons. This TCR was sampled from an adult in good health and CMV-seronegative. The V gene is TRBV30, the J gene TRBJ2-1, with D possibly matching TRBD2 (6 bases). Sequencing was performed on memory CD4+ T cells from blood. DNA for the CDR3: TGTGCCTCCTCGGGAGTAACCTACAATGAGCAGTTCTTC. Translated: CASSGVTYNEQFF. Full variable domain (outside the CDR3, taken from reference TRBV30 and TRBJ2-1): SQTIHQWPATLVQPVGSPLSLECTVEGTSNPNLYWYRQAAGRGLQLLFYSVGIGQISSEVPQNLSASRPQDRQFILSSKKLLLSDSGFYLCASSGVTYNEQFFGPGTRLTVL.